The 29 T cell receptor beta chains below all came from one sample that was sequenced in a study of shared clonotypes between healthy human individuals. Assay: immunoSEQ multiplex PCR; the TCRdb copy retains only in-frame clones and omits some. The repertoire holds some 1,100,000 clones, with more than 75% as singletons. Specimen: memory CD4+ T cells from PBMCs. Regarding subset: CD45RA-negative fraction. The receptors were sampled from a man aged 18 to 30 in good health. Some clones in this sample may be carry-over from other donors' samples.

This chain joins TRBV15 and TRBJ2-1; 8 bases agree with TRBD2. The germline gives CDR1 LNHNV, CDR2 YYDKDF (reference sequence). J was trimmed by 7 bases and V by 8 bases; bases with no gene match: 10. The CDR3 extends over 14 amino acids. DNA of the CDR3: TGTGCCACCTCCGGGGGGGCCCGTTCAAATGAGCAGTTCTTC. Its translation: CATSGGARSNEQFF.

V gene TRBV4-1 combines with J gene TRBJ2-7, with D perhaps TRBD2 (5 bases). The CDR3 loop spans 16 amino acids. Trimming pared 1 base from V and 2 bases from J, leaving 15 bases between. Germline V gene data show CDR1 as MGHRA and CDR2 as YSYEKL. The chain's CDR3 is CASSQGGGRKTYEQYF. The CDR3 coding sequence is TGCGCCAGCAGCCAAGGAGGAGGTAGGAAGACCTACGAGCAGTACTTC.

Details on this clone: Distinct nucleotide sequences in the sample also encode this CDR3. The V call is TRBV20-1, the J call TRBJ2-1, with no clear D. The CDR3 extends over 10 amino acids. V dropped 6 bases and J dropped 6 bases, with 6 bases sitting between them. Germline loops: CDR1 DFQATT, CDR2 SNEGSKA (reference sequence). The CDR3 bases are TGCAGTGCCCCGTCCAATGAGCAGTTCTTC. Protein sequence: CSAPSNEQFF.

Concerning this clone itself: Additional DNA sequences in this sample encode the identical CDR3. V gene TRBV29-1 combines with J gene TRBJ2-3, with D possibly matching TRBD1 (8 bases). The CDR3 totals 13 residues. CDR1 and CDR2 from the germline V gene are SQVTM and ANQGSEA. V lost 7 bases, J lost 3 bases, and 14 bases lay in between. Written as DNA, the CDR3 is TGCAGCGGAAACAGGGGGGGAACAGATACGCAGTATTTT. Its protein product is CSGNRGGTDTQYF.

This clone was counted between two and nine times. CDR3 region: CASSQSGEGYGQPQHF. CDR3 bases: TGCGCCAGCAGCCAGTCGGGGGAGGGGTACGGTCAGCCCCAGCATTTT. The rearrangement joins TRBV4-1 to TRBJ1-5; D perhaps matches TRBD1 (5 bases). V was trimmed by 3 bases and J by 6 bases, leaving 18 bases between them. The CDR3 spans 16 residues. Germline V gene sequence: CDR1 MGHRA, CDR2 YSYEKL.

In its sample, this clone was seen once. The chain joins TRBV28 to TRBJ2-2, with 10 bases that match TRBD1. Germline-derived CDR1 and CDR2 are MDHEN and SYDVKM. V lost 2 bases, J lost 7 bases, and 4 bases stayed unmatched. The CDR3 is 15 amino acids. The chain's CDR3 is CASSLGQGVSGELFF. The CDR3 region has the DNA TGTGCCAGCAGTTTAGGACAGGGGGTTAGCGGGGAGCTGTTTTTT.

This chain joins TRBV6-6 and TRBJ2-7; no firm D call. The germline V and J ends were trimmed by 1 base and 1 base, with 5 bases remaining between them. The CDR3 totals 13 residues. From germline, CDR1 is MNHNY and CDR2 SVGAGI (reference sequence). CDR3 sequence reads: CASSYLESYEQYF. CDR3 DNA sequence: TGTGCCAGCAGTTACTTAGAATCCTACGAGCAGTACTTC.

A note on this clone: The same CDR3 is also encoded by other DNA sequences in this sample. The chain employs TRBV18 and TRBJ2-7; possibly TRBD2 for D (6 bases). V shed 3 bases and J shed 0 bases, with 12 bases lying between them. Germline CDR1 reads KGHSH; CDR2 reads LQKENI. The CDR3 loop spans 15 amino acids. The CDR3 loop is CASSPPTGSSYEQYF. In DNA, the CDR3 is TGTGCCAGCTCACCGCCTACCGGGAGCTCCTACGAGCAGTACTTC.

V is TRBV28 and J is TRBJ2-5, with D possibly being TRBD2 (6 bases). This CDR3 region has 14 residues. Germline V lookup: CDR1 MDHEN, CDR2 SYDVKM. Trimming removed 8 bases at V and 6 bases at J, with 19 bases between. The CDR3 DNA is TGTGCCAGCCTAGAGCAGGGAGGCGGAAAGACCCAGTACTTC. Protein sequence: CASLEQGGGKTQYF.

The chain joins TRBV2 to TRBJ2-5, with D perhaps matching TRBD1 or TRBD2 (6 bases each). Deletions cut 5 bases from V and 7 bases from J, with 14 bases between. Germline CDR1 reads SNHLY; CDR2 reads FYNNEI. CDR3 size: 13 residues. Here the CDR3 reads CASSLSEGGTQYF. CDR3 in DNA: TGTGCCAGCAGTCTCTCGGAGGGGGGGACCCAGTACTTC. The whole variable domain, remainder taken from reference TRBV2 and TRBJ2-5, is EPEVTQTPSHQVTQMGQEVILRCVPISNHLYFYWYRQILGQKVEFLVSFYNNEISEKSEIFDDQFSVERPDGSNFTLKIRSTKLEDSAMYFCASSLSEGGTQYFGPGTRLLVL.

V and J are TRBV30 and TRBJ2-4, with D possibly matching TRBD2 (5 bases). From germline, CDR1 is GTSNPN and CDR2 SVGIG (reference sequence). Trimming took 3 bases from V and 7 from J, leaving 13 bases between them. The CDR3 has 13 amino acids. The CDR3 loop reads CAWSGSRGNIQYF. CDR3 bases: TGTGCCTGGAGCGGTAGTCGGGGTAACATTCAGTACTTC.

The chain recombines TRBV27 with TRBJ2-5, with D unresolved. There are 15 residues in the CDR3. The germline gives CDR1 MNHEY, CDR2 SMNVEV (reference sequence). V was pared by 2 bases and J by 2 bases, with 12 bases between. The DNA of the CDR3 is TGTGCCAGCAGTTTAGGGCAGGCATCACAAGAGACCCAGTACTTC. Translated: CASSLGQASQETQYF.

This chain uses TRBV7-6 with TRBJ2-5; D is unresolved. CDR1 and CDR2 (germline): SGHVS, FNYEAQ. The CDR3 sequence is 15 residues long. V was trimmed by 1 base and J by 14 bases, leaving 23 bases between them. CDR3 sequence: CASSLDSGDSPIDYF. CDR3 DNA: TGTGCCAGCAGCTTAGATTCAGGTGACTCGCCTATAGACTACTTC.

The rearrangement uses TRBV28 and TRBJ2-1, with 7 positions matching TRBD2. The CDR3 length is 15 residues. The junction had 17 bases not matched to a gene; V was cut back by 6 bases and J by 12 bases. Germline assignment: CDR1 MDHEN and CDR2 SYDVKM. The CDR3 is CASSTNSAGALWQFF. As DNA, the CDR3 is TGTGCCAGCAGCACGAATAGCGCGGGAGCCTTGTGGCAGTTCTTC.

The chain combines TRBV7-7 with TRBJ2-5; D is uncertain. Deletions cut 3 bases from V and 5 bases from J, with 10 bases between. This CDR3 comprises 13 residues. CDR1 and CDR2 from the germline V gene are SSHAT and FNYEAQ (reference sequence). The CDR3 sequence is CASSLDVGETQYF. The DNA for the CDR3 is TGTGCCAGCAGCTTGGACGTGGGGGAGACCCAGTACTTC.

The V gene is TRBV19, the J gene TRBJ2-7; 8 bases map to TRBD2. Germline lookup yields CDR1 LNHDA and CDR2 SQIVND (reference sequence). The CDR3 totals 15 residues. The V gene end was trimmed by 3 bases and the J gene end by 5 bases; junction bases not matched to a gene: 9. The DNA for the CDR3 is TGTGCCAGTAGTATCACCGGGAGGGCCTTGGACGAGCAGTACTTC. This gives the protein CASSITGRALDEQYF.

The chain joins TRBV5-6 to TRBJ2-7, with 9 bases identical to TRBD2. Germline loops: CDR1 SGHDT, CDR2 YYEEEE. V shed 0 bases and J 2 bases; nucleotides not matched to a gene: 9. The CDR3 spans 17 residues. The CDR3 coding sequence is TGTGCCAGCAGCTTGGGCGGTCCGGCGGGAGGGCCCTACGAGCAGTACTTC. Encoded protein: CASSLGGPAGGPYEQYF.

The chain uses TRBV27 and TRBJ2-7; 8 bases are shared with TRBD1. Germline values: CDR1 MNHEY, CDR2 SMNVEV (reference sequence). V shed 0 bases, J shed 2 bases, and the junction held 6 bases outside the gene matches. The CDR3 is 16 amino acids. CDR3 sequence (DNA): TGTGCCAGCAGTTTATCACCGGACAGGGTGACCTACGAGCAGTACTTC. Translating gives CASSLSPDRVTYEQYF.

The DNA of the CDR3 is TGTGCCAGCACGGAGAGGTACGGATGGCCCCAGCATTTT. Amino acids: CASTERYGWPQHF. The genes are TRBV6-1 and TRBJ1-5; D uncertain. Germline V gene lookup returns CDR1 MNHNS and CDR2 SASEGT. CDR3 size: 13 residues. Trimming cost V 7 bases and J 9 bases, with 16 bases left between them.

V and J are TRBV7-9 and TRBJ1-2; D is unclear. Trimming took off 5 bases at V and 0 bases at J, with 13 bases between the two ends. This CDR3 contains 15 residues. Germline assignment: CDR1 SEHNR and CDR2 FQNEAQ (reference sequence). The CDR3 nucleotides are TGTGCCAGCAGCCACTTGGACGGTCCTAACTATGGCTACACCTTC. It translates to CASSHLDGPNYGYTF.

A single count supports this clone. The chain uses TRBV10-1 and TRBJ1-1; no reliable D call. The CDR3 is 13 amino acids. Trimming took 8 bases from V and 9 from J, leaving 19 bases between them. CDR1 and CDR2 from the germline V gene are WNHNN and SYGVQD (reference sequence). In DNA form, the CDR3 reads TGCGCCAGCGCCCCCGTCCAAGGCGCAAAAGCTTTCTTT. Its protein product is CASAPVQGAKAFF.

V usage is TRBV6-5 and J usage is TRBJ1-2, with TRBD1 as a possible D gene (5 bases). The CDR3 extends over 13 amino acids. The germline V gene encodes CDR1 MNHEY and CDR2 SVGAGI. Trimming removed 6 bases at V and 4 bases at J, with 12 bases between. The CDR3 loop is CASRRDSIYGYTF. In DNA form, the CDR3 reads TGTGCCAGCAGACGCGACAGTATCTATGGCTACACCTTC.

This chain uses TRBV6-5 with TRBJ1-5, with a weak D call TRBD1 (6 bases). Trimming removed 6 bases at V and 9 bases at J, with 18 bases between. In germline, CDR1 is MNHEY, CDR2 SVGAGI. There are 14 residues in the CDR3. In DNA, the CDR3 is TGTGCCAGCAGACTACAGGGTGGGGGCGGGCCCCAGCATTTT. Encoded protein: CASRLQGGGGPQHF.

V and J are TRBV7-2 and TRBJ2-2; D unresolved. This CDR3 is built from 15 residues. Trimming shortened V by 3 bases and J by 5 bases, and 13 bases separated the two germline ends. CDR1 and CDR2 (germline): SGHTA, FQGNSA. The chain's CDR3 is CASSFLILGTGELFF. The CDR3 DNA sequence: TGTGCCAGCAGCTTCCTGATCCTGGGAACCGGGGAGCTGTTTTTT.

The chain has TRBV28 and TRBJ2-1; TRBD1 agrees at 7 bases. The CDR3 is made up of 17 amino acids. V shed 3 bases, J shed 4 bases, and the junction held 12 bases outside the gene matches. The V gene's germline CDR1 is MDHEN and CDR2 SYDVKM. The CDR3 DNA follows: TGTGCCAGCAGTTTTAAGGTCAGGACAGGCGTTTACAATGAGCAGTTCTTC. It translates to CASSFKVRTGVYNEQFF.

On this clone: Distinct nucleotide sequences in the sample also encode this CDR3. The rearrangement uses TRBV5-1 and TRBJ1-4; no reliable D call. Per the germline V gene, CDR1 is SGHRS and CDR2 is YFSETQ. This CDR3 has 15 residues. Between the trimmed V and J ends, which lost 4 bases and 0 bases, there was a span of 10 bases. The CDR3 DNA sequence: TGCGCCAGCAGCCCTTCGTCTGCAACTAATGAAAAACTGTTTTTT. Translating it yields CASSPSSATNEKLFF.

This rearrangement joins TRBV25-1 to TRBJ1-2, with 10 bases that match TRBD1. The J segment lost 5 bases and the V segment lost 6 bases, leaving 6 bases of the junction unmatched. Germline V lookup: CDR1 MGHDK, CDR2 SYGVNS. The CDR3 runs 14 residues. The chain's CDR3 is CASSGDRGLYGYTF. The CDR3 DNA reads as TGTGCCAGCAGCGGGGACAGGGGACTTTATGGCTACACCTTC.

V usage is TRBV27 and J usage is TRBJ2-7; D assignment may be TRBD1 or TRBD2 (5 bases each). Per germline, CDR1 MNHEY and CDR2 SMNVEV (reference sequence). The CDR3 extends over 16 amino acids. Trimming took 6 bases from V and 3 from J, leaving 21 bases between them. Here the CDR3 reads CASSLLWRQGDYEQYF. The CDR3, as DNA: TGTGCCAGCAGCCTTCTTTGGAGGCAGGGCGACTACGAGCAGTACTTC.

CDR3 in DNA: TGCGCCAGCAGCTTGCGGACATTCGAAGCCTACGAGCAGTACTTC. Translating gives CASSLRTFEAYEQYF. The chain recombines TRBV5-1 with TRBJ2-7; tentatively, D is TRBD1 (5 bases). Trimming removed 1 base from V and 2 bases from J, with 13 bases in between. This CDR3 has 15 amino acids. CDR1 and CDR2 from the germline V gene are SGHRS and YFSETQ.